These 20 T cell receptor beta chains were all obtained from the same sample, sequenced in a study of graft-versus-host responses after intestinal transplantation. Sequenced by immunoSEQ multiplex PCR; TCRdb stores in-frame clones only, minus some. Of about 80,000 clones listed, about 88% were seen once; the top ten hold approximately 0.33%. These receptors lack a known antigen. Sequences were derived from unstimulated CD4+ T cells sorted from spleen or lymph node cells, sampled before intestinal transplant. The receptors originated from a human donor who received an intestinal transplant.

The table lists this clone with a few counts. This chain links TRBV6-1 with TRBJ2-3, with 9 bases matching TRBD1. The CDR3 consists of 17 residues. V shed 4 bases, J shed 3 bases, and the junction held 11 bases outside the gene matches. The germline gives CDR1 MNHNS, CDR2 SASEGT. The CDR3 here is CASSGQGDRVRTDTQYF. The CDR3 nucleotides read TGTGCCAGCAGTGGGCAGGGGGACAGGGTAAGGACAGATACGCAGTATTTT.

The V and J genes are TRBV2 and TRBJ1-1; D is perhaps TRBD1 (5 bases). Trimming took 7 bases from V and 1 from J, leaving 7 bases between them. The germline V gene has CDR1 SNHLY and CDR2 FYNNEI. CDR3 length equals 12 residues. The CDR3 protein is CASNGGNTEAFF. As DNA, the CDR3 is TGTGCCAGCAACGGGGGGAACACTGAAGCTTTCTTT.

V and J are TRBV27 and TRBJ2-2; no definite D call. CDR3 length: 19 residues. The germline V and J ends were trimmed by 3 bases and 5 bases, with 25 bases remaining between them. Per the germline V gene, CDR1 is MNHEY and CDR2 is SMNVEV (reference sequence). As DNA, the CDR3 is TGTGCCAGCAGTTTGGATTCTATAGCTCCCGACCCGAGGACCGGGGAGCTGTTTTTT. This encodes CASSLDSIAPDPRTGELFF.

The genes are TRBV28 and TRBJ2-7; tentatively, D is TRBD1 (5 bases). Between the trimmed V and J ends, which lost 5 bases and 9 bases, there was a span of 14 bases. The CDR3 sequence is 12 residues long. Germline V gene sequence: CDR1 MDHEN, CDR2 SYDVKM. CDR3 region: CASSLLGLGQYF. Here the CDR3 DNA reads TGTGCCAGCAGTCTCTTGGGGCTCGGGCAGTACTTC. Variable domain in full (rest from reference TRBV28 and TRBJ2-7): DVKVTQSSRYLVKRTGEKVFLECVQDMDHENMFWYRQDPGLGLRLIYFSYDVKMKEKGDIPEGYSVSREKKERFSLILESASTNQTSMYLCASSLLGLGQYFGPGTRLTVT.

The rearrangement links TRBV4-2 to TRBJ2-2, with 13 bases aligning to TRBD2. Germline lookup yields CDR1 LGHNA and CDR2 YNFKEQ. The CDR3 totals 19 residues. Trimming took 1 base from V and 6 from J; bases not matched to a gene: 11. CDR3 loop: CASSQGTLLAGGPPGELFF. CDR3 DNA sequence: TGTGCCAGCAGCCAAGGTACCTTACTAGCGGGGGGGCCCCCCGGGGAGCTGTTTTTT.

The chain employs TRBV28 and TRBJ2-5; a weak D match, TRBD1 (5 bases). CDR3 length: 15 amino acids. The V end was cut by 4 bases, the J end by 3 bases, with 15 bases between. From germline, CDR1 is MDHEN and CDR2 SYDVKM. The CDR3 here is CASSSPSWGEETQYF. The CDR3 DNA reads as TGTGCCAGCAGTTCCCCCTCCTGGGGCGAAGAGACCCAGTACTTC.

This chain joins TRBV7-8 and TRBJ2-6; TRBD2 agrees at 10 bases. Per germline, CDR1 SGHVS and CDR2 FQNEAQ. CDR3 length: 17 residues. The V segment lost 5 bases and the J segment 1 base; nucleotides outside the gene matches: 5. The chain's CDR3 is CASSRSGGASGANVLTF. CDR3 nucleotide sequence: TGTGCCAGCAGCCGAAGCGGGGGGGCGTCTGGGGCCAACGTCCTGACTTTC.

The J gene is TRBJ1-3, the V gene TRBV25-1, with a possible D match to TRBD1 (5 bases). The CDR3 is 11 residues long. Germline V gives CDR1 MGHDK, CDR2 SYGVNS. V lost 5 bases to trimming and J lost 7 bases, with 6 bases between them. CDR3 DNA: TGTGCCAGCAGTCGGGGGAACACCATATATTTT. The encoded protein is CASSRGNTIYF.

The V and J genes are TRBV30 and TRBJ1-2; 8 bases fit TRBD1. The V gene's germline CDR1 is GTSNPN and CDR2 SVGIG (reference sequence). The CDR3 spans 13 residues. The V segment lost 1 base and the J segment 5 bases; nucleotides outside the gene matches: 3. The CDR3 region is CAWSETGVYGYTF. In DNA form, the CDR3 reads TGTGCCTGGAGTGAGACAGGGGTATATGGCTACACCTTC. Together with reference TRBV30 and TRBJ1-2, the CDR3 gives the full variable domain: SQTIHQWPATLVQPVGSPLSLECTVEGTSNPNLYWYRQAAGRGLQLLFYSVGIGQISSEVPQNLSASRPQDRQFILSSKKLLLSDSGFYLCAWSETGVYGYTFGSGTRLTVV.

This clone was seen just once. The V and J genes are TRBV19 and TRBJ1-5; TRBD1 matches 9 bases. Germline lookup yields CDR1 LNHDA and CDR2 SQIVND (reference sequence). The CDR3 sequence is 16 residues long. The ends lost 0 bases at V and 2 bases at J; junction bases unmatched: 2. CDR3 in amino acids: CASSIEQGAGNQPQHF. DNA of the CDR3: TGTGCCAGTAGTATAGAACAGGGGGCGGGCAATCAGCCCCAGCATTTT.

V and J are TRBV7-9 and TRBJ2-2, with D perhaps matching TRBD2 (5 bases). CDR1 SEHNR and CDR2 FQNEAQ come from the germline V gene (reference sequence). The CDR3 runs 14 residues. The germline V and J ends were trimmed by 2 bases and 5 bases, with 9 bases remaining between them. CDR3 DNA sequence: TGTGCCAGCAGCTTACGGCGCGGGACCGGGGAGCTGTTTTTT. It translates to CASSLRRGTGELFF.

The chain recombines TRBV11-2 with TRBJ1-2; 8 bases agree with TRBD1. With 1 base clipped from V and 4 bases from J, the junction kept 8 bases outside the gene matches. This CDR3 spans 16 amino acids. Germline CDR1 reads SGHAT; CDR2 reads FQNNGV. The CDR3 loop reads CASSLAAGGDIYGYTF. CDR3 bases: TGTGCCAGCAGCTTAGCGGCAGGGGGCGACATCTATGGCTACACCTTC.

The genes are TRBV7-9 and TRBJ1-2, with D possibly matching TRBD1 (5 bases). Trimming removed 3 bases from V and 2 bases from J, with 13 bases in between. The V gene's germline CDR1 is SEHNR and CDR2 FQNEAQ (reference sequence). This CDR3 comprises 15 residues. This CDR3 reads CASSFEGLPNYGYTF. CDR3 nucleotides: TGTGCCAGCAGCTTCGAGGGACTGCCCAACTATGGCTACACCTTC.

V usage is TRBV7-3 and J usage is TRBJ2-1; TRBD1 aligns across 7 bases. Germline V gives CDR1 SGHTA, CDR2 FQGTGA. CDR3 size: 14 residues. V shed 5 bases, J shed 5 bases, and the junction held 6 bases outside the gene matches. CDR3 DNA: TGTGCCAGCAGCGGGACAGATGACAACAATGAGCAGTTCTTC. This encodes CASSGTDDNNEQFF.

Only a few counts were recorded for this clone. V and J are TRBV18 and TRBJ1-2, with 7 bases matching TRBD1. After removal of 6 bases from V and 5 bases from J, the junction contained 6 bases not matched to a gene. The CDR3 contains 13 residues. Germline CDR1 reads KGHSH; CDR2 reads LQKENI. The CDR3 loop reads CASSPTGSYGYTF. The CDR3 DNA reads TGTGCCAGCTCCCCGACAGGGTCATATGGCTACACCTTC.

This chain connects TRBV10-1 to TRBJ1-5; the D gene is possibly TRBD1 (5 bases). The V end was cut by 3 bases, the J end by 7 bases, with 10 bases between. This CDR3 has 13 amino acids. Looked up from germline, CDR1 is WNHNN and CDR2 is SYGVQD (reference sequence). CDR3 protein: CASSEGECQPQHF. The DNA of the CDR3 is TGCGCCAGCAGTGAAGGGGAATGCCAGCCCCAGCATTTT.

The rearrangement links TRBV29-1 to TRBJ2-2; 7 bases align to TRBD1. CDR1 SQVTM and CDR2 ANQGSEA come from the germline V gene. The trim removed 7 bases at V and 6 bases at J, leaving 11 bases unmatched. This CDR3 is built from 14 residues. The CDR3 is CSASTGIVAGELFF. CDR3 DNA sequence: TGCAGCGCTTCGACAGGGATTGTCGCCGGGGAGCTGTTTTTT.

This chain links TRBV13 with TRBJ2-1; tentatively, D is TRBD2 (6 bases). The CDR3 length is 14 residues. The germline V gene has CDR1 PRHDT and CDR2 FYEKMQ (reference sequence). V lost 6 bases and J 0 bases, leaving 9 bases between the germline ends. The CDR3 loop is CASSRGSSYNEQFF. The CDR3 nucleotides read TGTGCCAGCAGTCGGGGGAGCTCCTACAATGAGCAGTTCTTC.

This sequence joins TRBV6-1 and TRBJ1-5; D unclear. Germline assignment: CDR1 MNHNS and CDR2 SASEGT. CDR3 length equals 11 residues. V was clipped by 6 bases and J by 6 bases, with 6 bases between them. Here the CDR3 reads CASRGGQPQHF. The CDR3 DNA sequence: TGTGCCAGCAGGGGAGGTCAGCCCCAGCATTTT.

The rearrangement joins TRBV9 to TRBJ1-5; D may be TRBD1 (6 bases). Per germline, CDR1 SGDLS and CDR2 YYNGEE. The CDR3 length is 15 residues. The germline V and J ends were trimmed by 0 bases and 7 bases, with 14 bases remaining between them. In DNA, the CDR3 is TGTGCCAGCAGCGTAGATCAGGGGCCGTACCAGCCCCAGCATTTT. Translating gives CASSVDQGPYQPQHF.